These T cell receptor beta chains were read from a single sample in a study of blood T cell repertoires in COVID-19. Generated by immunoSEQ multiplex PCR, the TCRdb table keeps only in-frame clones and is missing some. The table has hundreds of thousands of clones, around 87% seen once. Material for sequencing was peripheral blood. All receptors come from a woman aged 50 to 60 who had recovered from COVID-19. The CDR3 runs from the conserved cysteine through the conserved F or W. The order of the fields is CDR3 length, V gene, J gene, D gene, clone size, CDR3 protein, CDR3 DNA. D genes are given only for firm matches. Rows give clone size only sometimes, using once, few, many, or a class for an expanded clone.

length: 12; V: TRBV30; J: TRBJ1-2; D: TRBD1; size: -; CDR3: CAWRTGGYGYTF; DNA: TGTGCCTGGAGGACAGGGGGCTATGGCTACACCTTC
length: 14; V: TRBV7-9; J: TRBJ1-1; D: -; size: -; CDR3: CASSSGQPGTEAFF; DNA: TGTGCCAGCAGCTCCGGACAGCCGGGCACTGAAGCTTTCTTT
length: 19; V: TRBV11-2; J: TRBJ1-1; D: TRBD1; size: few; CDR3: CASSSDRGMLRGIGTEAFF; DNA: TGTGCCAGCAGCTCGGACAGGGGGATGTTGCGGGGGATAGGCACTGAAGCTTTCTTT
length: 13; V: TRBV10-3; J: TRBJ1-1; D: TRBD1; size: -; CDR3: CAIRLDRVTEAFF; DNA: TGTGCCATCAGGTTGGACAGGGTCACTGAAGCTTTCTTT
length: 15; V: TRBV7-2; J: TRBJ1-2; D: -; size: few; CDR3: CASSQTNRVESGYTF; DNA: TGTGCCAGCAGCCAGACGAACAGGGTAGAGAGTGGCTACACCTTC
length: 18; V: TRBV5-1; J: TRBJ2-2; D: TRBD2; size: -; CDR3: CASSLAGSGGPRTGELFF; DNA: TGCGCCAGCAGCTTGGCTGGTAGCGGGGGACCGAGGACCGGGGAGCTGTTTTTT
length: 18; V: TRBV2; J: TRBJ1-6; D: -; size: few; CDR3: CASSGGGVGPLFASPLHF; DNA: TGTGCCAGCAGTGGAGGGGGGGTAGGGCCCCTCTTCGCCTCACCCCTCCACTTT
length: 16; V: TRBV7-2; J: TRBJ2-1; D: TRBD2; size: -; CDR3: CASSSPGLAGGNEQFF; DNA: TGTGCCAGCAGCTCACCCGGGCTAGCGGGCGGCAATGAGCAGTTCTTC
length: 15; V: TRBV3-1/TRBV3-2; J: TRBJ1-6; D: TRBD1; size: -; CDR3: CASSQGTGRDSPLHF; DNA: TGTGCCAGCAGCCAAGGGACAGGGAGGGATTCACCCCTCCACTTT
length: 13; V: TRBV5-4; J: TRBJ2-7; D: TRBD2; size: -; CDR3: CAGASGGSYEQYF; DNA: TGTGCCGGTGCGAGCGGGGGCTCCTACGAGCAGTACTTC